The rows below give T cell receptor beta chains drawn from one sample of a study of relationships among human T cell subsets. TCRdb reprocessed the multiplex PCR reads with MiXCR, giving one entry per CDR3 protein. Here the sample spans more than 13,000 distinct CDR3 sequences, less than 65% being singletons. Sequenced: Tregs sorted from blood. Every receptor here comes from a man in his forties in good health. Both conserved end residues are part of each CDR3. The D gene is left open where the match is weak. The size field is filled for only some rows; it gives once, few, many or a size class.

J | size | D | V | DNA | CDR3
TRBJ2-1 | - | TRBD2 | TRBV29-1 | TGCAGCGTTGAATTGACTAGCGGGGGAAACAATGAGCAGTTCTTC | CSVELTSGGNNEQFF
TRBJ1-1 | - | - | TRBV6-1 | TGTGCCAGCAGTTCCCTGACGGGGGGGAACACTGAAGCTTTCTTT | CASSSLTGGNTEAFF
TRBJ1-5 | - | - | TRBV19 | TGTGCCAGTAGTCCCAGGGTTGGAGGCAATCAGCCCCAGCATTTT | CASSPRVGGNQPQHF
TRBJ2-7 | - | - | TRBV6-1 | TGTGCCAGCAGTGTCGTCCAGGCCTCCGAGCAGTACTTC | CASSVVQASEQYF
TRBJ1-1 | few | TRBD1 | TRBV11-2 | TGTGCCAGCAGCCCAACGGACAGGGGAAGCACTGAAGCTTTCTTT | CASSPTDRGSTEAFF
TRBJ1-2 | - | - | TRBV19 | TGTGCCAGTAGGGCCAGGGGCGGCTATGGCTACACCTTC | CASRARGGYGYTF
TRBJ1-6 | - | TRBD1 | TRBV5-5 | TGTGCCAGCAGCTTGACACCAGACAGGGATTCACCCCTCCACTTT | CASSLTPDRDSPLHF
TRBJ2-3 | - | - | TRBV10-1 | TGCGCCAGCAGTGAAGGACTCCCCACAGATACGCAGTATTTT | CASSEGLPTDTQYF
TRBJ1-1 | - | TRBD1 | TRBV28 | TGTGCCAGCAGTTTATGGGACAGGCTGAACACTGAAGCTTTCTTT | CASSLWDRLNTEAFF
TRBJ1-1 | - | - | TRBV27 | TGTGCCAGCAGTCCCAGCCGGACGGGCACTGAAGCTTTCTTT | CASSPSRTGTEAFF
TRBJ1-5 | - | - | TRBV25-1 | TGTGCCAGCAGTGACGGCAGGCGTAATCAGCCCCAGCATTTT | CASSDGRRNQPQHF
TRBJ2-1 | - | - | TRBV28 | TGTGCCAGCAGTCGATTCCGGGACAACGGCTTTCTATACAATGAGCAGTTCTTC | CASSRFRDNGFLYNEQFF
TRBJ1-1 | few | TRBD1 | TRBV11-2 | TGTGCCAGCAGCTCCCTTACCGGGACAGGGAACACTGAAGCTTTCTTT | CASSSLTGTGNTEAFF
TRBJ2-5 | - | TRBD2 | TRBV27 | TGTGCCAGCAGTTTCTTGCCAGCGGGGCCGCTGTACTTC | CASSFLPAGPLYF
TRBJ2-3 | few | - | TRBV4-1 | TGCGCCAGCAGCCAAGGATCGGCGGGAACTACAGATACGCAGTATTTT | CASSQGSAGTTDTQYF
TRBJ1-2 | - | - | TRBV12-3/TRBV12-4 | TGTGCCAGCAGTCCTCAGGAGGGGCCTCTATATGGCTACACCTTC | CASSPQEGPLYGYTF
TRBJ2-3 | - | - | TRBV5-1 | TGCGCCAGCAGCCCGAACCCCACCAGACGAATAGTCCCAGATACGCAGTATTTT | CASSPNPTRRIVPDTQYF
TRBJ2-7 | - | - | TRBV7-2 | TGTGCCAGCAGGCAGGACATAACCTACGAGCAGTACTTC | CASRQDITYEQYF
TRBJ2-3 | - | TRBD2 | TRBV11-3 | TGTGCCAGCAGCTTATCGATTGGGACTAGCGGGGAAGACACAGATACGCAGTATTTT | CASSLSIGTSGEDTDTQYF
TRBJ1-4 | - | - | TRBV28 | TGTGCCAGCAGTGCCCCCAGGGCAGGGGCAACTAATGAAAAACTGTTTTTT | CASSAPRAGATNEKLFF
TRBJ2-3 | - | - | TRBV2 | TGTGCCTCCACCCCGGCCAGCCCAGATACGCAGTATTTT | CASTPASPDTQYF
TRBJ2-7 | once | - | TRBV20-1 | TGCAGTGTTGGGGACGGCTCCTACGAGCAGTACTTC | CSVGDGSYEQYF
TRBJ2-5 | - | TRBD2 | TRBV15 | TGTGCCACCAGCCGCCAGCGGGGGGCCCAAGAGACCCAGTACTTC | CATSRQRGAQETQYF
TRBJ1-5 | - | - | TRBV2 | TGTGCCAGCAGTGATACTAACAGGGTGGGTCAGCCCCAGCATTTT | CASSDTNRVGQPQHF
TRBJ2-1 | few | TRBD2 | TRBV28 | TGTGCCAGCAGTTTACCGACTAGCGGGATTCGTGAGCAGTTCTTC | CASSLPTSGIREQFF
TRBJ2-7 | - | - | TRBV29-1 | TGCAGCGTTGGAGGGGACCTTGCACCCTACGAGCAGTACTTC | CSVGGDLAPYEQYF
TRBJ2-7 | few | - | TRBV10-2 | TGCGCCAGCAGTTTCTTACAGGAGAATTACGAGCAGTACTTC | CASSFLQENYEQYF
TRBJ2-3 | - | TRBD1 | TRBV19 | TGTGCCAGTAGACGGACAGGTCGCACAGATACGCAGTGTTTT | CASRRTGRTDTQCF
TRBJ2-7 | - | - | TRBV5-1 | TGCGCCAGCAGCCCCCGAGGGGGATCCTACGAGCAGTACTTC | CASSPRGGSYEQYF
TRBJ2-3 | - | - | TRBV20-1 | TGCAGTGCTAGGGCCTCGGGGCTAGCTGGGGTAAATACGCAGTATTTT | CSARASGLAGVNTQYF
TRBJ2-5 | once | - | TRBV20-1 | TGCAGTGCAAACCGGGCCCAAGAGACCCAGTACTTC | CSANRAQETQYF
TRBJ2-7 | - | TRBD1 | TRBV30 | TGTGCCTGGAGCAGGGGGCACTCCTACGAGCAGTACTTC | CAWSRGHSYEQYF
TRBJ2-7 | - | - | TRBV27 | TGTGCCAGCAGGCCCGGGGGAATCTGGCACGAGCAGTACTTC | CASRPGGIWHEQYF
TRBJ2-7 | - | - | TRBV11-2 | TGTGCCAGCAGCCCTCTCTCCAGGGGCGAGCAGTACTTC | CASSPLSRGEQYF
TRBJ2-5 | - | TRBD1 | TRBV14 | TGTGCCAGCAGCCAAGAGTTCCCCGGGACAGGGATGCAAGAGACCCAGTACTTC | CASSQEFPGTGMQETQYF
TRBJ1-6 | - | - | TRBV11-2 | TGTGCCAGCACCCCGACAGCCTCTAATTCACCCCTCCACTTT | CASTPTASNSPLHF
TRBJ2-1 | - | TRBD1 | TRBV6-4 | TGTGCCAGCAGTGACTCGGACAGGGTTCGGGGTGAGCAGTTCTTC | CASSDSDRVRGEQFF
TRBJ2-7 | - | TRBD1 | TRBV27 | TGTGCCAGCAGTTTAGACAGGGGGCAGGGCGAGCAGTACTTC | CASSLDRGQGEQYF
TRBJ2-5 | few | TRBD1 | TRBV4-1 | TGCGCCAGCAGCCGACAGGGGCAACAAGAGACCCAGTACTTC | CASSRQGQQETQYF
TRBJ1-2 | - | - | TRBV2 | TGTGCCAGCTTGCGGTCCGGCTATGGCTACACCTTC | CASLRSGYGYTF
TRBJ1-2 | few | - | TRBV28 | TGTGCCAGCAGCCGGCAGAACTATGGCTACACCTTC | CASSRQNYGYTF
TRBJ2-1 | - | TRBD2 | TRBV12-3/TRBV12-4 | TGTGCCAGCAGTTCCAGACGAGGGACTAGCTCTCGGTTCTTC | CASSSRRGTSSRFF
TRBJ2-7 | once | - | TRBV5-1 | TGCGCCAGCAGCCCAGACAATCCCTACGAGCAGTACTTC | CASSPDNPYEQYF
TRBJ1-2 | - | TRBD1 | TRBV20-1 | TGCAGTGCCGGGGGGAAGACAGGGAACTATGGCTACACCTTC | CSAGGKTGNYGYTF
TRBJ2-3 | - | - | TRBV10-3 | TGTGCCATCAGTGACGCGAGCTTGCCTAGCACAGATACGCAGTATTTT | CAISDASLPSTDTQYF
TRBJ1-3 | - | - | TRBV11-2 | TGTGCCAGCAGCTTTTACAGGGTACTCTCTGGAAACACCATATATTTT | CASSFYRVLSGNTIYF
TRBJ2-3 | - | - | TRBV5-1 | TGCGCCAGCAGACCACCGGGACACACAAATACGCAGTATTTT | CASRPPGHTNTQYF
TRBJ2-6 | - | - | TRBV6-5 | TGTGCCAGCATCAAATTAACAGCTGGGGCCAACGTCCTGACTTTC | CASIKLTAGANVLTF
TRBJ1-1 | once | - | TRBV20-1 | TGCAGTGCTAGGACGGGCGGAATGAACACTGAAGCTTTCTTT | CSARTGGMNTEAFF